The 6 T cell receptor beta chains below come from one sample, sequenced in a study of T cells in Graves' hyperthyroidism and ophthalmopathy (dated by TCRdb to between 2017 and 2020). The method behind the library was multiplex PCR. The data were produced on an Illumina HiSeq 2000. The TCR beta CDR3 regions were amplified from RNA transcripts. The first round of RT-PCR for the TCR CDR3 was performed with the HTBI primer set and the Qiagen OneStep RT-PCR kit. Through fastp at Q25 and MiXCR, TCRdb rebuilt clones from the public reads, retaining in-frame beta chains. All rows with the same CDR3 protein become a single entry with the most common DNA and genes. The sample table lists 200,000 to 300,000 distinct CDR3 sequences, around 25% of them with a count of one. Around 32% of the sample lies in the top ten. What was sequenced was blood. These receptors all come from a woman in her forties with Graves' ophthalmopathy.

In its sample, this clonotype was seen many times. The J gene is TRBJ1-3, the V gene TRBV9; D remains unclear. CDR1 and CDR2 from the germline V gene are SGDLS and YYNGEE. The ends were cut back, 4 bases at V and 3 bases at J, with 23 bases in the middle. The CDR3 runs to 18 residues. The CDR3 nucleotides read TGTGCCAGCAGCCCCCGCCTTGAGGGTCGGGCCTTTGGAAACACCATATATTTT. It translates to CASSPRLEGRAFGNTIYF.

This clonotype was detected many times. The rearrangement joins TRBV30 to TRBJ1-1, with D unresolved. The germline V gene encodes CDR1 GTSNPN and CDR2 SVGIG (reference sequence). Trimming took off 0 bases at V and 1 base at J, with 9 bases between the two ends. This CDR3 contains 14 residues. The CDR3: CAWSVQRGNTEAFF. The CDR3, as DNA: TGTGCCTGGAGTGTTCAACGGGGGAACACTGAAGCTTTCTTT.

This clonotype has only a few counts. The gene calls are TRBV29-1 and TRBJ2-7; 7 bases are a match to TRBD2. The J segment lost 7 bases and the V segment lost 7 bases, leaving 10 bases of the junction unmatched. The germline V gene encodes CDR1 SQVTM and CDR2 ANQGSEA. The length of the CDR3 is 12 residues. CDR3 in amino acids: CSGGGTTGEQYF. In DNA, the CDR3 is TGCAGCGGGGGGGGGACTACGGGGGAGCAGTACTTC.

Many counts were recorded for this clonotype. The chain couples TRBV12-3 or TRBV12-4 to TRBJ1-1; 7 bases are a match to TRBD1. This CDR3 spans 13 amino acids. J lost 0 bases, V lost 6 bases, and 1 base had no gene match. The CDR3 DNA follows: TGTGCCAGCAGCGGGACAGTGAACACTGAAGCTTTCTTT. Translating gives CASSGTVNTEAFF.

This clonotype was found many times. V gene TRBV11-2 combines with J gene TRBJ2-2, with D maybe TRBD1 (6 bases). This CDR3 is 15 amino acids long. V lost 3 bases and J lost 3, with 11 bases in between. CDR1 is SGHAT, CDR2 FQNNGV, per germline. In DNA form, the CDR3 reads TGTGCCAGCAGCTTCACCAGGGGCGACACCGGGGAGCTGTTTTTT. Protein sequence: CASSFTRGDTGELFF.

This clonotype was detected many times. The chain is built from TRBV28 and TRBJ1-5; D gene unclear. The ends were cut back, 5 bases at V and 5 bases at J, with 7 bases in the middle. The CDR3 has 12 residues. Germline loops: CDR1 MDHEN, CDR2 SYDVKM. CDR3 loop: CASSPPHQPQHF. The DNA for the CDR3 is TGTGCCAGCAGTCCCCCCCATCAGCCCCAGCATTTT.